This TCR beta chain was identified in a study of blood T cell repertoires in COVID-19. Assay: immunoSEQ multiplex PCR; the TCRdb copy retains only in-frame clones and omits some. The sample contains a few hundred thousand clones, 89% of which appear only once. Sequencing was carried out using PBMCs or T cells enriched from blood (not recorded which). The receptor was isolated from a woman between 45 and 60 years old who had been exposed to COVID-19.

CDR3 nucleotides: TGTGCCAGCAGTGAGGGACTCCCAAGTCATTCACCCCTCCACTTT. It specifies CASSEGLPSHSPLHF. The chain couples TRBV6-4 to TRBJ1-6, with D perhaps TRBD1 (5 bases). V was pared by 3 bases and J by 8 bases, with 14 bases between. CDR1 MRHNA and CDR2 SNTAGT come from the germline V gene. The CDR3 is 15 amino acids.